Below, 30 T cell receptor beta chains from the same sample are listed, as sequenced in a study of shared clonotypes between healthy human individuals. Assay: immunoSEQ multiplex PCR; the TCRdb copy retains only in-frame clones and omits some. The sample has approximately 2,000,000 clones, less than 95% seen once. The sample taken for sequencing was naive CD4+ T cells from PBMCs. Subset of the sample: CD45RA+ positively selected. The receptors originated from a man aged 18 to 35 in good health. Some clones in this sample may be carry-over from other donors' samples.

This chain links TRBV28 with TRBJ1-1, with D possibly TRBD1 on 6 matching bases. This CDR3 has 13 residues. Germline V gene lookup returns CDR1 MDHEN and CDR2 SYDVKM. The V end lost 5 bases, the J end lost 11 bases, and 18 bases lay between the germline ends. CDR3 DNA: TGTGCCAGCAGTCCCCGCCGGACAGTGGGGGCTTTCTTT. It codes for CASSPRRTVGAFF.

On this clone: Within the sample, other DNA sequences also encode this same CDR3. The V call is TRBV28, the J call TRBJ1-1; 8 bases map to TRBD1. Germline assignment: CDR1 MDHEN and CDR2 SYDVKM. The junction had 2 bases not matched to a gene; V was cut back by 3 bases and J by 5 bases. This CDR3 has 13 residues. CDR3 loop: CASSFGQGTEAFF. The DNA of the CDR3 is TGTGCCAGCAGTTTCGGACAGGGAACTGAAGCTTTCTTT.

J is TRBJ2-5 and V is TRBV30, with D uncertain. Matching the DNA end better, TRBJ2-7 makes the J call doubtful. CDR3 length equals 15 residues. Germline V lookup: CDR1 GTSNPN, CDR2 SVGIG (reference sequence). The CDR3 spells CAWSVRGRQFYEQYF. Here the CDR3 DNA reads TGTGCCTGGAGTGTACGAGGCAGGCAGTTCTACGAGCAGTACTTC.

The count of this clone is one. The V call is TRBV18, the J call TRBJ2-1; TRBD2 is a possible D gene (6 bases). Deletions cut 3 bases from V and 9 bases from J, with 21 bases between. CDR1 and CDR2 (germline): KGHSH, LQKENI. The length of the CDR3 is 16 residues. For the CDR3, the DNA is TGTGCCAGCTCACCGTCGGGCCAGATTTGGCGGGGTGAGCAGTTCTTC. Amino acids: CASSPSGQIWRGEQFF.

The gene calls are TRBV30 and TRBJ1-2; D gene unclear. The CDR3 has 13 residues. CDR1 is GTSNPN and CDR2 is SVGIG in the germline V gene (reference sequence). Trimming stripped 3 bases from V and 4 bases from J, with 12 bases between. In nucleotides, the CDR3 is TGTGCCTGGAGCCCACGGGGAGGCTATGGCTACACCTTC. This codes for CAWSPRGGYGYTF. Based on the CDR3 plus reference TRBV30 and TRBJ1-2, the full variable domain is SQTIHQWPATLVQPVGSPLSLECTVEGTSNPNLYWYRQAAGRGLQLLFYSVGIGQISSEVPQNLSASRPQDRQFILSSKKLLLSDSGFYLCAWSPRGGYGYTFGSGTRLTVV.

The chain uses TRBV19 and TRBJ2-1; D is unclear. This CDR3 has 15 residues. Germline V CDR1 and CDR2: LNHDA, SQIVND (reference sequence). V lost 6 bases and J lost 4, with 16 bases in between. The CDR3 spells CASSQIPGFYNEQFF. The CDR3 DNA reads TGTGCCAGTAGCCAGATCCCGGGTTTTTACAATGAGCAGTTCTTC.

The chain carries TRBV7-2 and TRBJ2-7; D ambiguous. V lost 5 bases, J lost 2 bases, and 4 bases lay in between. This CDR3 comprises 11 residues. Germline CDR1 and CDR2: SGHTA and FQGNSA. CDR3 nucleotides: TGTGCCAGCAGCAAAGCCTACGAGCAGTACTTC. Translating it yields CASSKAYEQYF.

A word on this clone: Other nucleotide sequences from this sample produce the same CDR3. The chain couples TRBV6-5 to TRBJ1-1, with D tentatively TRBD1 (6 bases). Germline lookup yields CDR1 MNHEY and CDR2 SVGAGI. V was shortened by 0 bases and J by 4 bases, with 9 bases between the two germline ends. The CDR3 consists of 14 residues. In DNA form, the CDR3 reads TGTGCCAGCAGTTACTCCAGGGGAGGCACTGAAGCTTTCTTT. This gives the protein CASSYSRGGTEAFF.

The CDR3 sequence: CASSPGQNQPQHF. The CDR3 DNA reads as TGTGCCAGCAGCCCGGGACAAAATCAGCCCCAGCATTTT. The chain has TRBV7-9 and TRBJ1-5; tentatively, D is TRBD1 (6 bases). Trimming removed 5 bases from V and 4 bases from J, with 9 bases in between. Germline V gene lookup returns CDR1 SEHNR and CDR2 FQNEAQ (reference sequence). The CDR3 sequence is 13 residues long.

The chain uses TRBV7-2 and TRBJ2-3, with 8 bases fitting TRBD1. Germline V gene data show CDR1 as SGHTA and CDR2 as FQGNSA. The CDR3 spans 15 residues. V lost 3 bases, J lost 2 bases, and 4 bases stayed unmatched. The CDR3 DNA reads as TGTGCCAGCAGCTTCTTGACAGGGGCCACAGATACGCAGTATTTT. This gives the protein CASSFLTGATDTQYF.

This chain connects TRBV4-3 to TRBJ2-6; D possibly matches TRBD1 or TRBD2 (5 bases each). This CDR3 has 16 amino acids. Germline-derived CDR1 and CDR2 are LGHNA and YSLEER. Trimming pared 9 bases from V and 2 bases from J, leaving 17 bases between. The CDR3 reads CASSWGMSAGANVLTF. The CDR3 DNA follows: TGCGCCAGTTCATGGGGGATGTCTGCTGGGGCCAACGTCCTGACTTTC.

This clone has just one count. The chain carries TRBV6-6 and TRBJ1-1; 7 bases agree with TRBD1. Per the germline V gene, CDR1 is MNHNY and CDR2 is SVGAGI (reference sequence). The J segment lost 5 bases and the V segment lost 6 bases, leaving 6 bases of the junction unmatched. The CDR3 is 13 residues long. CDR3 loop: CASRRGLGTEAFF. The CDR3, as DNA: TGTGCCAGCAGGAGGGGGCTGGGGACTGAAGCTTTCTTT.

V and J are TRBV4-2 and TRBJ1-3; D might be TRBD1 (5 bases). This CDR3 spans 15 amino acids. The germline gives CDR1 LGHNA, CDR2 YNFKEQ. Trimming cost V 3 bases and J 0 bases, with 9 bases left between them. CDR3 DNA: TGTGCCAGCAGCCAGATGGGGGGCTCTGGAAACACCATATATTTT. Amino acids: CASSQMGGSGNTIYF.

The rearrangement links TRBV30 to TRBJ2-7; 9 bases fit TRBD2. Germline V CDR1 and CDR2: GTSNPN, SVGIG (reference sequence). The CDR3 runs to 16 residues. The V segment lost 8 bases and the J segment 1 base; nucleotides outside the gene matches: 15. This CDR3 is CASSWTSVFSSYEQYF. CDR3 DNA: TGTGCCAGTTCGTGGACTAGCGTATTTTCATCCTACGAGCAGTACTTC.

This chain links TRBV28 with TRBJ1-5; unclear D gene. Germline CDR1 MDHEN, CDR2 SYDVKM. The CDR3 has 13 residues. The CDR3: CATHEQMNQPQHF. CDR3 in DNA: TGTGCGACTCATGAGCAGATGAATCAGCCCCAGCATTTT. The entire variable domain, with the rest obtained from reference TRBV28 and TRBJ1-5, is as follows: DVKVTQSSRYLVKRTGEKVFLECVQDMDHENMFWYRQDPGLGLRLIYFSYDVKMKEKGDIPEGYSVSREKKERFSLILESASTNQTSMYLCATHEQMNQPQHFGDGTRLSIL.

This clone has a single count. V and J are TRBV19 and TRBJ1-1; 8 positions agree with TRBD1. The germline V gene encodes CDR1 LNHDA and CDR2 SQIVND (reference sequence). The CDR3 has 14 residues. V shed 5 bases and J 4 bases; nucleotides not matched to a gene: 6. For the CDR3, the DNA is TGTGCCAGTAGTTCCAGGGGGCCGAGCACTGAAGCTTTCTTT. It yields the protein CASSSRGPSTEAFF.

The chain carries TRBV7-9 and TRBJ1-5, with 7 bases fitting TRBD1. The junction had 7 bases not matched to a gene; V was cut back by 5 bases and J by 3 bases. Germline V gene sequence: CDR1 SEHNR, CDR2 FQNEAQ (reference sequence). This CDR3 spans 15 amino acids. CDR3 sequence: CASSPRGTVNQPQHF. CDR3 sequence (DNA): TGTGCCAGCAGCCCAAGGGGGACAGTCAATCAGCCCCAGCATTTT.

The rearrangement joins TRBV7-3 to TRBJ1-5; no reliable D call. The germline V gene encodes CDR1 SGHTA and CDR2 FQGTGA. CDR3 size: 13 residues. Trimming removed 5 bases from V and 5 bases from J, with 10 bases in between. The CDR3 sequence is CASSPRPDQPQHF. The CDR3 DNA reads as TGTGCCAGCAGCCCCCGACCGGATCAGCCCCAGCATTTT.

As regards this clone: Additional DNA sequences in this sample encode the identical CDR3. The rearrangement uses TRBV5-1 and TRBJ2-5; D might be TRBD2 (6 bases). V shed 0 bases and J shed 1 base, with 7 bases lying between them. From germline, CDR1 is SGHRS and CDR2 YFSETQ. The CDR3 is 14 residues long. CDR3 sequence (DNA): TGCGCCAGCAGCTTGGGGGGAGGCCAAGAGACCCAGTACTTC. Translated: CASSLGGGQETQYF. Filled out from reference TRBV5-1 and TRBJ2-5, the complete variable domain reads KAGVTQTPRYLIKTRGQQVTLSCSPISGHRSVSWYQQTPGQGLQFLFEYFSETQRNKGNFPGRFSGRQFSNSRSEMNVSTLELGDSALYLCASSLGGGQETQYFGPGTRLLVL.

This clone showed up just a few times. CDR3 nucleotides: TGTGCCTGGACAAAGACAGGGATGAACACTGAAGCTTTCTTT. This sequence encodes CAWTKTGMNTEAFF. The rearrangement links TRBV30 to TRBJ1-1; 7 bases map to TRBD1. From germline, CDR1 is GTSNPN and CDR2 SVGIG (reference sequence). J lost 0 bases, V lost 4 bases, and 5 bases had no gene match. The CDR3 extends over 14 amino acids.

The chain carries TRBV5-1 and TRBJ1-2; 8 bases map to TRBD1. Germline CDR1 is SGHRS and CDR2 is YFSETQ. Losses at the gene ends were 4 bases for V and 5 bases for J; bases not matched to a gene: 7. CDR3 length equals 14 residues. CDR3 coding DNA: TGCGCCAGCAGCACTGGACAGGGCGTTTATGGCTACACCTTC. Protein sequence: CASSTGQGVYGYTF.

The rearrangement links TRBV21-1 to TRBJ2-6; the D call TRBD2 from the table was never checked on the DNA. TRBV21-1 is noted as a pseudogene. There are 19 residues in the CDR3. The CDR3 protein is CASRSGGHWTPSGANVLTF. The CDR3 DNA reads as TGTGCCAGCAGATCGGGAGGACATTGGACCCCCTCTGGGGCCAACGTCCTGACTTTC.

The chain is built from TRBV6-1 and TRBJ1-1; D might be TRBD1 (6 bases). The V gene's germline CDR1 is MNHNS and CDR2 SASEGT. CDR3 size: 13 residues. With 6 bases removed from V and 1 base from J, the gap between germline ends came to 9 bases. The CDR3 is CASSSGQNTEAFF. Here the CDR3 DNA reads TGTGCCAGCAGCTCGGGACAGAACACTGAAGCTTTCTTT.

V gene TRBV28 combines with J gene TRBJ1-2, with D hard to call. The CDR3 is 12 residues long. CDR1 and CDR2 from the germline V gene are MDHEN and SYDVKM. V was pared by 2 bases and J by 7 bases, with 8 bases between. The CDR3 DNA sequence: TGTGCCAGCAGTTTAAGAAAAGGTGGCTACACCTTC. It codes for CASSLRKGGYTF.

This rearrangement joins TRBV6-5 to TRBJ2-5, with D unresolved. The J call may be in error: the DNA end matches TRBJ2-7 better. CDR1 is MNHEY, CDR2 SVGAGI, per germline. The CDR3 spans 14 residues. The CDR3 protein is CASSYSSTYYEQYF. The CDR3 region has the DNA TGTGCCAGCAGTTACTCGTCTACTTACTACGAGCAGTACTTC.

As concerns this clone: In the same sample, other DNA sequences code for this CDR3. The chain links TRBV28 to TRBJ2-5; maybe TRBD1 (6 bases). V shed 1 base and J shed 1 base, with 7 bases lying between them. The CDR3 runs 14 residues. The germline V gene encodes CDR1 MDHEN and CDR2 SYDVKM. CDR3 protein: CASSLSQGQETQYF. CDR3 in DNA: TGTGCCAGCAGTTTATCACAGGGCCAAGAGACCCAGTACTTC.

The V and J genes are TRBV11-2 and TRBJ2-1; a weak D match, TRBD2 (6 bases). From germline, CDR1 is SGHAT and CDR2 FQNNGV. The CDR3 totals 14 residues. Trimming removed 4 bases from V and 4 bases from J, with 11 bases in between. Written as DNA, the CDR3 is TGTGCCAGCAGCTCTGGACTACCTTACAATGAGCAGTTCTTC. As protein: CASSSGLPYNEQFF. The full variable domain, rest sourced from reference TRBV11-2 and TRBJ2-1, is EAGVAQSPRYKIIEKRQSVAFWCNPISGHATLYWYQQILGQGPKLLIQFQNNGVVDDSQLPKDRFSAERLKGVDSTLKIQPAKLEDSAVYLCASSSGLPYNEQFFGPGTRLTVL.

For the CDR3, the DNA is TGTGCCAGCAGTCCCGACGCTGGTAGGACGGGGGGCGAAAACATTCAGTACTTC. Encoded protein: CASSPDAGRTGGENIQYF. The chain is built from TRBV28 and TRBJ2-4; maybe TRBD2 (7 bases). Germline V gives CDR1 MDHEN, CDR2 SYDVKM. The CDR3 length is 18 residues. The V and J ends lost 5 bases and 5 bases respectively, with 25 bases between them.

This clone was recorded once. The chain joins TRBV6-1 to TRBJ2-1; D is uncertain. Germline-derived CDR1 and CDR2 are MNHNS and SASEGT. V was pared by 2 bases and J by 0 bases, with 5 bases between. CDR3 length: 14 amino acids. The CDR3 loop reads CASSESLSYNEQFF. As DNA, the CDR3 is TGTGCCAGCAGTGAATCTCTCTCCTACAATGAGCAGTTCTTC.

On this clone itself: Distinct nucleotide sequences in the sample also encode this CDR3. This rearrangement joins TRBV5-1 to TRBJ1-3; D remains unclear. Germline V gene data show CDR1 as SGHRS and CDR2 as YFSETQ. The CDR3 extends over 15 amino acids. Trimming took off 0 bases at V and 0 bases at J, with 7 bases between the two ends. In nucleotides, the CDR3 is TGCGCCAGCAGCTTGGGAGGGAGCTCTGGAAACACCATATATTTT. Protein product: CASSLGGSSGNTIYF.